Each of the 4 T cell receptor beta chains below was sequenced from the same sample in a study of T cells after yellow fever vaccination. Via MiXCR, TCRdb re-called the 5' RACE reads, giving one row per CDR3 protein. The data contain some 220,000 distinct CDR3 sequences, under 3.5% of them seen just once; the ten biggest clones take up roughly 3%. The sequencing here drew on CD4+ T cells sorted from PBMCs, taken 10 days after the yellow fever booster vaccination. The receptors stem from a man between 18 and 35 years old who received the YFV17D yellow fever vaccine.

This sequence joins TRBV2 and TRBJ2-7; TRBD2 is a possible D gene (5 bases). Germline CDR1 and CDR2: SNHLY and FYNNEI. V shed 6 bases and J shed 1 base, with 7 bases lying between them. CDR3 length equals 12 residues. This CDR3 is CASRTISYEQYF. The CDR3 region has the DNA TGTGCCAGCAGGACTATATCCTACGAGCAGTACTTC.

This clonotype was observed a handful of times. The CDR3 DNA follows: TGCAGTGCTATAGGGCCGCCCAATTCACCCCTCCACTTT. It codes for CSAIGPPNSPLHF. The genes are TRBV20-1 and TRBJ1-6, with D uncertain. V was trimmed by 4 bases and J by 7 bases, leaving 11 bases between them. The CDR3 is 13 residues long. Germline V gene lookup returns CDR1 DFQATT and CDR2 SNEGSKA (reference sequence).

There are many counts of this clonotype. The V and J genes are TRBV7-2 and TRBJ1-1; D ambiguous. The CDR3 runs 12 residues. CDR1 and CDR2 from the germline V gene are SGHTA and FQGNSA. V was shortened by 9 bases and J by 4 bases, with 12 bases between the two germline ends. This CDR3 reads CASTRGLTEAFF. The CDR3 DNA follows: TGTGCCAGTACCCGCGGGCTCACTGAAGCTTTCTTT.

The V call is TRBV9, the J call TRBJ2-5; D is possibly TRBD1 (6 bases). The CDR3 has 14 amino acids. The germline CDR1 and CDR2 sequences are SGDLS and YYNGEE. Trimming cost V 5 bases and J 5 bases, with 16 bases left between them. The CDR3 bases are TGTGCCAGCAGTGAATCACAGGGAGCGGAGACCCAGTACTTC. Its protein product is CASSESQGAETQYF.